This T cell receptor beta chain was documented in a study of CD8+ T cells in alopecia areata. Study overall: Tofacitinib administration to treated patients was oral, at 5 to 10 mg twice daily.

CDR1 and CDR2 from the germline V gene are SQVTM and ANQGSEA. Trimming cost V 3 bases and J 6 bases; bases outside gene matches: 10. This CDR3 contains 14 residues. Treatment reported: oral pan-JAK inhibitor, 5-10 mg twice daily. In its sample, this clone was seen a few times. What it binds is unknown. In each case, RNA was isolated and then reverse transcribed into cDNA as the sequencing template. Assay: immunoSEQ multiplex PCR; the TCRdb copy retains only in-frame clones and omits some. The table lists more than 100,000 clones, around 84% of them singletons. The study's findings and limits: An increase in clonality over normal scalp was evident in lesional scalp, especially alopecia totalis/universalis. There were many expanded lesional clones persisting in scalp and blood during tofacitinib. Sequencing of scalp samples also captures resident alphabeta T cells of normal skin.

The sample here was CD8+ T cells sorted from blood, taken at approximately week 30, from a patient treated with tofacitinib. The TCR was taken from a human donor with alopecia areata. The chain combines TRBV29-1 with TRBJ2-7; 8 bases are a match to TRBD1. CDR3 coding DNA: TGCAGCGTTGAGAAGACAGGGGATCCCCTCGAGCAGTACTTC. Protein sequence: CSVEKTGDPLEQYF.